This T cell receptor (beta chain) was documented in a study of T cells in Graves' hyperthyroidism and ophthalmopathy. Study-level background: Sampling of peripheral blood happened at initial diagnosis, prior to any treatment. Study-wide points: A 13 V-J signature model discriminated ophthalmopathy versus stable hyperthyroidism.

RNA transcripts were the template for amplifying TCR beta CDR3 regions. Initially, a first-round RT-PCR of the TCR CDR3 employed the HTBI primer set. One entry per CDR3 protein, called by TCRdb with MiXCR from the multiplex PCR reads. This sample has hundreds of thousands of distinct CDR3 sequences, with roughly 14% found just once. This clonotype was recorded at least ten times. Its target is unknown. Together with thyroid ultrasound, orbital computed tomography, serum thyroxine and TRAb, clinical symptoms were used for diagnoses. This CDR3 comprises 13 residues. Germline V CDR1 and CDR2: LGHDT, YNNKEL (reference sequence). V was cut by 4 bases and J by 6 bases, with 13 bases left in between.

The sequence derives from a man aged 18 to 35 with Graves' ophthalmopathy. The sequenced sample consisted of blood. The V gene is TRBV3-1, the J gene TRBJ2-7; D is perhaps TRBD1 (5 bases). CDR3 sequence: CASSPPGQGEQYF. CDR3 sequence (DNA): TGTGCCAGCAGCCCCCCGGGCCAGGGCGAGCAGTACTTC.